Below, 15 T cell receptor beta chains from the same sample are listed, as sequenced in a study of CD8+ T cells in alopecia areata. Sequencing used cDNA as its template, made by extracting RNA and reverse transcribing it. Assay: immunoSEQ multiplex PCR; the TCRdb copy retains only in-frame clones and omits some. The table lists 95,000 to 120,000 clones, under 60% of them singletons. The sequencing sample was made of NKG2D-low CD8+ T cells sorted from blood. All receptors derive from a human donor with alopecia areata.

The gene calls are TRBV7-6 and TRBJ1-1; TRBD1 might be the D (5 bases). Germline V gives CDR1 SGHVS, CDR2 FNYEAQ. Trimming stripped 5 bases from V and 0 bases from J, with 10 bases between. CDR3 size: 14 residues. The CDR3 region has the DNA TGTGCCAGCAGCCCCGGAGGGGTGAACACTGAAGCTTTCTTT. Translating it yields CASSPGGVNTEAFF.

The chain uses TRBV4-1 and TRBJ2-3; 9 bases match TRBD2. J gave up 8 bases and V 0 bases, and 12 bases lay outside the gene matches. This CDR3 has 17 amino acids. Germline assignment: CDR1 MGHRA and CDR2 YSYEKL. The CDR3 DNA reads TGCGCCAGCAGCCAAGACCCTAGCGGGACGGCGGGAATTACGCAGTATTTT. It translates to CASSQDPSGTAGITQYF.

This chain connects TRBV29-1 to TRBJ1-2, with TRBD1 as a possible D gene (6 bases). V shed 3 bases and J shed 0 bases, with 11 bases lying between them. The germline gives CDR1 SQVTM, CDR2 ANQGSEA. There are 14 residues in the CDR3. CDR3 nucleotides: TGCAGCGTTGAGGGGGCTTCCACTAACTATGGCTACACCTTC. Translated, it gives CSVEGASTNYGYTF. The variable domain in full, with the rest retrieved from reference TRBV29-1 and TRBJ1-2, is SAVISQKPSRDICQRGTSLTIQCQVDSQVTMMFWYRQQPGQSLTLIATANQGSEATYESGFVIDKFPISRPNLTFSTLTVSNMSPEDSSIYLCSVEGASTNYGYTFGSGTRLTVV.

There are a few counts of this clone. V gene TRBV11-3 combines with J gene TRBJ2-1; TRBD2 matches 9 bases. V gave up 5 bases and J gave up 6 bases; unmatched junction bases: 5. The CDR3 spans 14 residues. Germline CDR1 is SGHNT and CDR2 is YENEEA. This chain's CDR3 is CASSPPGLANEQFF. The CDR3 DNA reads as TGTGCCAGCAGCCCCCCGGGACTAGCCAATGAGCAGTTCTTC. The whole variable domain, filled in from reference TRBV11-3 and TRBJ2-1, reads EAGVVQSPRYKIIEKKQPVAFWCNPISGHNTLYWYLQNLGQGPELLIRYENEEAVDDSQLPKDRFSAERLKGVDSTLKIQPAELGDSAVYLCASSPPGLANEQFFGPGTRLTVL.

This chain links TRBV7-9 with TRBJ2-3; 10 nucleotides line up with TRBD2. J gave up 1 base and V 2 bases, and 9 bases lay outside the gene matches. The CDR3 sequence is 18 residues long. CDR1 and CDR2 from the germline V gene are SEHNR and FQNEAQ (reference sequence). The CDR3 nucleotides read TGTGCCAGCAGCTTACTTGGGACTAGCGCTTTGGGCACAGATACGCAGTATTTT. It yields the protein CASSLLGTSALGTDTQYF.

The chain combines TRBV27 with TRBJ2-4; 11 nucleotides match TRBD1. The CDR3 is made up of 17 amino acids. Germline CDR1 MNHEY, CDR2 SMNVEV (reference sequence). The junction had 7 bases not matched to a gene; V was cut back by 5 bases and J by 1 base. The CDR3 DNA reads as TGTGCCAGCAGTCCTATTGGACAGGGGGCTGCCAAAAACATTCAGTACTTC. Its protein product is CASSPIGQGAAKNIQYF.

The chain uses TRBV29-1 and TRBJ2-3; maybe TRBD1 (6 bases). The CDR3 loop spans 13 amino acids. With 4 bases removed from V and 5 bases from J, the gap between germline ends came to 13 bases. Germline CDR1 SQVTM, CDR2 ANQGSEA. CDR3 protein: CSVVWTAVDTQYF. The CDR3 DNA follows: TGCAGCGTTGTCTGGACAGCAGTAGATACGCAGTATTTT.

This clone turned up a few times. The chain links TRBV27 to TRBJ2-6; D remains unclear. This CDR3 spans 14 amino acids. The germline V gene encodes CDR1 MNHEY and CDR2 SMNVEV (reference sequence). The V end was cut by 7 bases, the J end by 1 base, with 8 bases between. CDR3 coding DNA: TGTGCCAGCACCCTGGCATCTGGGGCCAACGTCCTGACTTTC. Translating it yields CASTLASGANVLTF.

As DNA, the CDR3 is TGTGCCAGCGCATCTGTGGTGGCTACGCAGTATTTT. This sequence encodes CASASVVATQYF. The V and J genes are TRBV11-2 and TRBJ2-3; D is unclear. In germline, CDR1 is SGHAT, CDR2 FQNNGV. Trimming shortened V by 8 bases and J by 8 bases, and 14 bases separated the two germline ends. There are 12 residues in the CDR3.

A word on this clone: Other DNA sequences in the sample encode the same CDR3. J is TRBJ1-2 and V is TRBV27, with no clear D. The CDR3 extends over 13 amino acids. Trimming stripped 0 bases from V and 0 bases from J, with 2 bases between. The germline gives CDR1 MNHEY, CDR2 SMNVEV (reference sequence). CDR3 residues: CASSLSANYGYTF. CDR3 bases: TGTGCCAGCAGTTTATCCGCTAACTATGGCTACACCTTC.

The J gene is TRBJ2-7, the V gene TRBV4-1; D is undetermined. Germline lookup yields CDR1 MGHRA and CDR2 YSYEKL. The CDR3 is 11 residues long. V dropped 5 bases and J dropped 3 bases, with 5 bases sitting between them. CDR3 amino acids: CASSADYEQYF. CDR3 DNA sequence: TGCGCCAGCAGCGCAGACTACGAGCAGTACTTC.

V gene TRBV7-9 combines with J gene TRBJ1-1; D is undetermined. Germline loops: CDR1 SEHNR, CDR2 FQNEAQ (reference sequence). The CDR3 runs 12 residues. Deletions cut 3 bases from V and 6 bases from J, with 8 bases between. In nucleotides, the CDR3 is TGTGCCAGCAGCTTGGGGAGGGCTGAAGCTTTCTTT. Its translation: CASSLGRAEAFF.

CDR3 amino acids: CASSLGPQGPTEAFF. CDR3 in DNA: TGCGCCAGCAGCCTTGGGCCCCAGGGGCCAACTGAAGCTTTCTTT. The chain joins TRBV4-1 to TRBJ1-1, with D perhaps matching TRBD1 (6 bases). CDR1 and CDR2 (germline): MGHRA, YSYEKL. V shed 4 bases and J shed 5 bases, with 17 bases lying between them. The CDR3 consists of 15 residues.

In its sample, this clone was seen a few times. V usage is TRBV11-2 and J usage is TRBJ2-1; TRBD2 matches 10 bases. Unmatched junction bases numbered 5, after V lost 1 base and J lost 8 bases. There are 15 residues in the CDR3. In germline, CDR1 is SGHAT, CDR2 FQNNGV. The CDR3 protein is CASSLGLAGVYEQFF. CDR3 bases: TGTGCCAGCAGCTTAGGGCTAGCGGGAGTCTATGAGCAGTTCTTC.

V gene TRBV27 combines with J gene TRBJ2-7; D uncertain. V was cut by 4 bases and J by 2 bases, with 18 bases left in between. Looked up from germline, CDR1 is MNHEY and CDR2 is SMNVEV (reference sequence). The CDR3 sequence is 16 residues long. In DNA, the CDR3 is TGTGCCAGCAGTTATCAATTCGAGGCAGCCGCCTACGAGCAGTACTTC. The encoded protein is CASSYQFEAAAYEQYF.